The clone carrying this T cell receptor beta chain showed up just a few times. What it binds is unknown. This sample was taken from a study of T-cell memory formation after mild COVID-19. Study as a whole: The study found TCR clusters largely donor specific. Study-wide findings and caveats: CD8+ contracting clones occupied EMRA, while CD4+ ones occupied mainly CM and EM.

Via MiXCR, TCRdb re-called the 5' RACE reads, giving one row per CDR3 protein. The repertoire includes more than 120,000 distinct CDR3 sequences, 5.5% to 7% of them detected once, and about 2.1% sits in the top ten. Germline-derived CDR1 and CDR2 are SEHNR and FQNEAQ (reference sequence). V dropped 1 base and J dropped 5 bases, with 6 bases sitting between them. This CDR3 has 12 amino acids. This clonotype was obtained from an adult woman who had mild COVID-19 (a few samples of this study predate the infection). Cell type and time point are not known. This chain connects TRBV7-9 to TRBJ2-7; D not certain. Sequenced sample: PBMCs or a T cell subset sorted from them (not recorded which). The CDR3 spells CASSLDANEQYF. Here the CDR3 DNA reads TGTGCCAGCAGCTTAGATGCCAACGAGCAGTACTTC.